Following are 5 T cell receptor beta chains from one sample sequenced in a study of T cells after yellow fever vaccination. TCRdb re-called the 5' RACE reads with MiXCR, one entry per CDR3 protein. The sample records around 30,000 distinct CDR3 sequences, around 6.7% being singletons. The specimen was PBMCs, either bulk or a sorted T-cell subset (CD4+, CD8+, memory, or dextramer-sorted; not recorded which), collected on the day of the first yellow fever vaccination. The origin of the receptors is a man between 18 and 29 years old who received the YFV17D yellow fever vaccine.

This clonotype appeared many times. This sequence joins TRBV5-1 and TRBJ2-3; a possible D gene is TRBD2 (6 bases). V was pared by 4 bases and J by 2 bases, with 11 bases between. The CDR3 is 14 amino acids. CDR1 is SGHRS and CDR2 is YFSETQ in the germline V gene. For the CDR3, the DNA is TGCGCCAGCAGCATCGGACTACCCACAGATACGCAGTATTTT. Translating gives CASSIGLPTDTQYF.

In its sample, this clonotype was seen many times. This sequence joins TRBV27 and TRBJ2-3; D possibly corresponds to TRBD2 (7 bases). Trimming pared 6 bases from V and 3 bases from J, leaving 16 bases between. This CDR3 comprises 15 residues. Germline-derived CDR1 and CDR2 are MNHEY and SMNVEV (reference sequence). The CDR3 reads CASSRGAGLTDTQYF. In DNA form, the CDR3 reads TGTGCCAGCAGCCGGGGGGCCGGTCTTACAGATACGCAGTATTTT.

There are many counts of this clonotype. In DNA, the CDR3 is TGTGCCAGCAGCTTTAAGCCGGGACAAGAGGAAAAACTGTTTTTT. It codes for CASSFKPGQEEKLFF. The chain uses TRBV7-2 and TRBJ1-4; D possibly corresponds to TRBD1 (6 bases). The V gene's germline CDR1 is SGHTA and CDR2 FQGNSA. Between the trimmed V and J ends, which lost 3 bases and 8 bases, there was a span of 16 bases. CDR3 length: 15 residues.

The table lists this clonotype with a few counts. The chain uses TRBV4-3 and TRBJ2-3, with TRBD2 matching 8 bases. Germline V CDR1 and CDR2: LGHNA, YSLEER. CDR3 length equals 18 residues. V trimming: 0 bases; J trimming: 2 bases; junction bases outside the gene matches: 10. The DNA of the CDR3 is TGCGCCAGCAGCCAAGATCCCCGAGGAGCGGGGGCCACAGATACGCAGTATTTT. It yields the protein CASSQDPRGAGATDTQYF.

This clonotype was recorded many times. The CDR3 coding sequence is TGTGCCAGCAGGGGATCCCTCCGGGGGGGAAAAAACGAGCAGTACGTC. It is translated as CASRGSLRGGKNEQYV. The V gene is TRBV2, the J gene TRBJ2-7; 8 bases align to TRBD2. CDR3 length: 16 amino acids. With V trimmed by 6 bases and J by 5 bases, 15 bases remained unmatched. CDR1 and CDR2 from the germline V gene are SNHLY and FYNNEI.